The 21 T cell receptor beta chains reported below all come from one sample, sequenced in a study of early T cells in non-severe SARS-CoV-2 infection. TCRdb re-analysed the 5' RACE reads in MiXCR, keeping a single row per CDR3 protein. The sample records 70,000 to 95,000 distinct CDR3 sequences, around a tenth being singletons. The sample was whole blood. The receptors shown here come from an adult who was a healthcare worker with PCR-confirmed SARS-CoV-2 infection or an uninfected control (not recorded which).

A note on this clonotype: At one end the junction does not follow the germline gene, possibly because of a read error. The rearrangement joins TRBV3-1 to TRBJ2-1, with D perhaps matching TRBD1 or TRBD2 (5 bases each). The CDR3 consists of 16 residues. Per the germline V gene, CDR1 is LGHDT and CDR2 is YNNKEL (reference sequence). The CDR3 nucleotides read TGTGCCAGCAACCAAGGGACGCCTAGAAGAGACAATGAGCAGTTCTTC. This translates into CASNQGTPRRDNEQFF.

This clonotype was seen only a few times. The junction shows a germline mismatch at one end, possibly a read error. The V call is TRBV5-1, the J call TRBJ2-1, with D maybe TRBD2 (6 bases). Germline-derived CDR1 and CDR2 are SGHRS and YFSETQ. There are 15 residues in the CDR3. CDR3 region: CTSSLELAQGNEQFF. For the CDR3, the DNA is TGCACCAGCAGCTTGGAACTAGCCCAGGGCAATGAGCAGTTCTTC.

This clonotype was picked up many times. The V gene is TRBV6-5, the J gene TRBJ1-1; TRBD1 matches at 7 bases. Germline-derived CDR1 and CDR2 are MNHEY and SVGAGI. V lost 6 bases and J lost 5; bases outside the gene matches: 3. CDR3 size: 12 residues. CDR3 coding DNA: TGTGCCAGCAGACAGGGGCAAACTGAAGCTTTCTTT. Translated: CASRQGQTEAFF.

The V gene is TRBV27, the J gene TRBJ2-1; 9 bases are a match to TRBD1. The length of the CDR3 is 15 residues. V dropped 1 base and J dropped 7; count of bases not matched to a gene: 5. Germline V lookup: CDR1 MNHEY, CDR2 SMNVEV (reference sequence). The CDR3 sequence: CASSLFGTGKNEQFF. CDR3 nucleotide sequence: TGTGCCAGCAGTTTATTCGGGACAGGGAAGAATGAGCAGTTCTTC.

This chain joins TRBV19 and TRBJ2-1; D is possibly TRBD2 (6 bases). With 8 bases removed from V and 14 bases from J, the gap between germline ends came to 16 bases. The CDR3 spans 11 residues. Germline lookup yields CDR1 LNHDA and CDR2 SQIVND (reference sequence). CDR3 in DNA: TGTGCCAGTTCCTCTAGCTGGGAGGAGTTCTTC. It codes for CASSSSWEEFF.

This clonotype came up a few times. V and J are TRBV7-8 and TRBJ2-1; D is ambiguous. Per germline, CDR1 SGHVS and CDR2 FQNEAQ. The CDR3 is 13 residues long. Trimming left V 1 base short and J 9 bases short, with 10 bases between. CDR3 bases: TGTGCCAGCAGCTTAGGGCCCTCCGGTGAGCAGTTCTTC. It encodes CASSLGPSGEQFF.

The chain has TRBV20-1 and TRBJ2-2; possible D gene TRBD1, 5 bases. The V end lost 5 bases, the J end lost 6 bases, and 16 bases lay between the germline ends. The CDR3 is 14 amino acids. Per germline, CDR1 DFQATT and CDR2 SNEGSKA (reference sequence). The CDR3 nucleotides are TGCAGTGCTTTAGGGGCGGCCAACCCCGGGGAGCTGTTTTTT. The encoded protein is CSALGAANPGELFF.

This clonotype has at least ten counts. V is TRBV25-1 and J is TRBJ2-7; no firm D call. This CDR3 spans 13 amino acids. Trimming stripped 6 bases from V and 3 bases from J, with 12 bases between. CDR1 and CDR2 from the germline V gene are MGHDK and SYGVNS. The CDR3 DNA follows: TGTGCCAGCAGAGACTCAGCCATCTACGAGCAGTACTTC. This gives the protein CASRDSAIYEQYF.

The V gene is TRBV6-1, the J gene TRBJ2-2; D gene unclear. This CDR3 spans 15 amino acids. Between the trimmed V and J ends, which lost 1 base and 1 base, there was a span of 7 bases. The germline CDR1 and CDR2 sequences are MNHNS and SASEGT. DNA of the CDR3: TGTGCCAGCAGTGAAGATGTAGGGAACACCGGGGAGCTGTTTTTT. Protein product: CASSEDVGNTGELFF.

This clonotype was picked up a small number of times. The CDR3 DNA reads TGCAGTGCTAGAGCTCCCCCCACACGTTACAATGAGCAGTTCTTC. It is translated as CSARAPPTRYNEQFF. The chain joins TRBV20-1 to TRBJ2-1, with D unresolved. CDR3 length: 15 residues. Germline loops: CDR1 DFQATT, CDR2 SNEGSKA (reference sequence). Trimming cost V 1 base and J 4 bases, with 14 bases left between them.

This clonotype has a count of ten or more. This sequence joins TRBV4-2 and TRBJ2-7; the match to TRBD2 covers 7 bases. V shed 4 bases, J shed 4 bases, and the junction held 13 bases outside the gene matches. There are 16 residues in the CDR3. CDR1 and CDR2 from the germline V gene are LGHNA and YNFKEQ. For the CDR3, the DNA is TGTGCCAGCAGCCGGGGAGGGCGGTTTGGGATATACGAGCAGTACTTC. The encoded protein is CASSRGGRFGIYEQYF.

This clonotype was observed at least ten times. V and J are TRBV5-4 and TRBJ1-1; D remains ambiguous. Germline CDR1 is SGHNT and CDR2 is YYREEE (reference sequence). Trimming removed 4 bases at V and 7 bases at J, with 20 bases between. This CDR3 has 15 residues. CDR3 nucleotide sequence: TGTGCCAGCAGCGCGACGGGAGCACTAACCGGTGAAGCTTTCTTT. Residues: CASSATGALTGEAFF.

The J gene is TRBJ2-2, the V gene TRBV7-6, with 9 nucleotides matching TRBD1. This CDR3 contains 17 residues. With 4 bases clipped from V and 8 bases from J, the junction kept 14 bases outside the gene matches. Germline V gene sequence: CDR1 SGHVS, CDR2 FNYEAQ. The CDR3 sequence: CASSSNTGGENPGELFF. The CDR3 DNA is TGTGCCAGCAGCTCAAACACAGGGGGCGAAAACCCTGGGGAGCTGTTTTTT.

This clonotype was seen more than once but under ten times. The chain is built from TRBV20-1 and TRBJ1-5; 7 positions agree with TRBD1. The germline gives CDR1 DFQATT, CDR2 SNEGSKA (reference sequence). V shed 5 bases and J 0 bases; nucleotides not matched to a gene: 4. The length of the CDR3 is 14 residues. In DNA form, the CDR3 reads TGCAGTGCTCGGCGGACAGGTAGCAATCAGCCCCAGCATTTT. Its translation is CSARRTGSNQPQHF.

V and J are TRBV24-1 and TRBJ2-1; D uncertain. The ends were cut back, 4 bases at V and 9 bases at J, with 9 bases in the middle. The CDR3 is 12 amino acids. The germline CDR1 and CDR2 sequences are KGHDR and SFDVKD. CDR3 in DNA: TGTGCCACCAGTGAACTGACGACTGAGCAGTTCTTC. Encoded protein: CATSELTTEQFF.

The chain carries TRBV7-8 and TRBJ2-7, with TRBD2 matching 10 bases. Germline assignment: CDR1 SGHVS and CDR2 FQNEAQ. V dropped 4 bases and J dropped 2; count of bases not matched to a gene: 8. This CDR3 contains 16 residues. CDR3 sequence reads: CASSSSSGGPAYEQYF. DNA for the CDR3: TGTGCCAGCAGCTCTTCTAGCGGGGGACCGGCCTACGAGCAGTACTTC.

The genes are TRBV20-1 and TRBJ1-3, with D perhaps TRBD1 (6 bases). V was clipped by 4 bases and J by 3 bases, with 16 bases between them. Germline V gene sequence: CDR1 DFQATT, CDR2 SNEGSKA (reference sequence). This CDR3 is 15 amino acids long. The CDR3 loop reads CSANQGKRSGNTIYF. In DNA, the CDR3 is TGCAGTGCTAATCAGGGGAAGAGGAGTGGAAACACCATATATTTT.

This sequence joins TRBV5-1 and TRBJ2-1, with unresolved D. CDR3 length: 14 residues. V lost 4 bases and J lost 1, with 9 bases in between. Germline CDR1 SGHRS, CDR2 YFSETQ. This CDR3 is CASSLLGSYNEQFF. The CDR3 DNA follows: TGCGCCAGCAGCCTCTTGGGATCCTACAATGAGCAGTTCTTC.

This clonotype occurred many times. V and J are TRBV2 and TRBJ2-5; D unresolved. CDR3 length: 10 amino acids. CDR1 is SNHLY, CDR2 FYNNEI, per germline. Trimming removed 4 bases from V and 5 bases from J, with 2 bases in between. CDR3 amino acids: CASSGETQYF. The DNA of the CDR3 is TGTGCCAGCAGTGGTGAGACCCAGTACTTC.

There are many counts of this clonotype. This chain joins TRBV7-7 and TRBJ2-3; D is uncertain. The germline CDR1 and CDR2 sequences are SSHAT and FNYEAQ (reference sequence). Trimming cost V 1 base and J 6 bases, with 11 bases left between them. This CDR3 is 14 amino acids long. In DNA, the CDR3 is TGTGCCAGCAGCTTAGGGGTGGGTCTGGATACGCAGTATTTT. Translation: CASSLGVGLDTQYF.

This clonotype was observed many times. The V gene is TRBV5-1, the J gene TRBJ2-1, with 9 bases that match TRBD1. The CDR3 runs to 16 residues. Germline lookup yields CDR1 SGHRS and CDR2 YFSETQ. V shed 0 bases and J 2 bases; nucleotides not matched to a gene: 3. The CDR3 reads CASSLAGQGAYNEQFF. The CDR3 DNA reads TGCGCCAGCAGCTTGGCGGGACAGGGTGCCTACAATGAGCAGTTCTTC.